This note documents a single T cell receptor beta chain sequence. The CDR3 consists of 14 residues. CDR1 is SGHDT and CDR2 is YYEEEE in the germline V gene. V dropped 0 bases and J dropped 8 bases, with 11 bases sitting between them. Sequencing was performed with immunoSEQ multiplex PCR; in TCRdb, only in-frame clones are kept and a portion is missing. The sample lists a few hundred thousand clones; around 90% were seen once. These data belong to a study of blood T cell repertoires in COVID-19. Across the study: Collection of acute and convalescent COVID-19 samples took place in the United States, Italy and Spain. In each case, the material was cDNA or gDNA derived from T cells, B-cell-depleted T cells, or PBMCs.

The rearrangement joins TRBV5-6 to TRBJ1-4; the D gene is possibly TRBD1 (5 bases). The sequence was obtained from a woman aged 45-65 years who had recovered from COVID-19. The sample taken for sequencing was peripheral blood. DNA of the CDR3: TGTGCCAGCAGCTTGGTAGGGGCTGGGGAAAAACTGTTTTTT. This translates into CASSLVGAGEKLFF.